These T cell receptor beta chains were read from a single sample in a study of cytomegalovirus exposure and HLA in healthy donors. TCRdb's copy holds only in-frame clones and misses some; the assay was immunoSEQ multiplex PCR. The sample has over 120,000 clones; roughly 86% are singletons. Input material: PBMCs. The receptor source for this set is a man in his late teens or twenties in good health and CMV-seropositive. CDR3s include the opening cysteine and the closing phenylalanine or tryptophan. The D gene is left open where the match is weak. The size field is filled for only some rows; it gives once, few, many or a size class.

clone_size	v_call	d_call	j_call	cdr3_nt	cdr3_aa
.	TRBV29-1	TRBD1	TRBJ1-5	TGCAGCGTGGGGACAGGGGATCAGCCCCAGCATTTT	CSVGTGDQPQHF
.	TRBV2	TRBD2	TRBJ2-1	TGTGCCAGCAGTGAAGTAGGTAGCGGGGGTCATGAGCAGTTCTTC	CASSEVGSGGHEQFF
.	TRBV18	.	TRBJ1-2	TGTGCCAGCTCACGCACGTCAAGCCAGGGAAGCTACACCTTC	CASSRTSSQGSYTF
.	TRBV30	TRBD1	TRBJ1-2	TGTGCCTGGAGGGGGGGACAGTATAACTATGGCTACACCTTC	CAWRGGQYNYGYTF
.	TRBV28	.	TRBJ1-1	TGTGCCAGCAGTTTACCCAGGGTCGGGACTGAAGCTTTCTTT	CASSLPRVGTEAFF
once	TRBV13	.	TRBJ1-1	TGTGCCAGCAGCCTACGGGGAGTCGCTGAAGCTTTCTTT	CASSLRGVAEAFF
.	TRBV5-1	TRBD1	TRBJ2-7	TGCGCCAGCAGCCCCCAGGACAGGGGAACCTACGAGCAGTACTTC	CASSPQDRGTYEQYF
.	TRBV7-6	.	TRBJ1-1	TGTGCCAGCAGCTTGCGGGGGGCTGAAGCTTTCTTT	CASSLRGAEAFF
.	TRBV28	.	TRBJ2-3	TGTGCCAGCAGTGCCTCAGGGAGCACAGATACGCAGTATTTT	CASSASGSTDTQYF
.	TRBV5-4	TRBD2	TRBJ2-2	TGTGCCAGCAGCTTTACGGGGGGCACCGGGGAGCTGTTTTTT	CASSFTGGTGELFF
.	TRBV9	TRBD2	TRBJ2-2	TGTGCCAGCAGCGTAGAAGCGGGAAGGGCCGGGGAGCTGTTTTTT	CASSVEAGRAGELFF
.	TRBV6-4	TRBD2	TRBJ2-3	TGTGCCAGCAGTACCGGGGGGGGGCGAGGAGATACGCAGTATTTT	CASSTGGGRGDTQYF
few	TRBV7-8	.	TRBJ1-5	TGTGCCAGCAGCCGAGGACAGAGCATCGGTCAGCCCCAGCATTTT	CASSRGQSIGQPQHF
.	TRBV9	.	TRBJ2-1	TGTGCCAGCAGCGTAGAACCGGGGGTAACCTACAATGAGCAGTTCTTC	CASSVEPGVTYNEQFF
.	TRBV7-8	.	TRBJ2-5	TGTGCCAGCAGCTTAGCCCCCTCGGGGTTCGGGGAGACCCAGTACTTC	CASSLAPSGFGETQYF
.	TRBV18	.	TRBJ2-3	TGTGCCAGCTCACCTTGGGACACCGCCACAGATACGCAGTATTTT	CASSPWDTATDTQYF
.	TRBV15	TRBD1	TRBJ1-5	TGTGCCACCAGCGGGACAGGGGAGTATAGCAATCAGCCCCAGCATTTT	CATSGTGEYSNQPQHF
.	TRBV18	.	TRBJ1-1	TGTGCCAGCTCAATACTAGAGAACACTGAAGCTTTCTTT	CASSILENTEAFF
.	TRBV27	TRBD1	TRBJ2-7	TGTGCCAGCCAGGGGGCGGAGGGCGAGCAGTACTTC	CASQGAEGEQYF
.	TRBV6-5	.	TRBJ2-2	TGTGCCAAAGGGGGCGGGGAGCTGTTTTTT	CAKGGGELFF
few	TRBV5-4	TRBD2	TRBJ2-3	TGTGCCAGCAGCTTGGACCGGGGGGTCACAGATACGCAGTATTTT	CASSLDRGVTDTQYF
.	TRBV25-1	TRBD2	TRBJ2-1	TGTGCCAGCAGTGATAAACGGGAGGCTATCAATGAGCAGTTCTTC	CASSDKREAINEQFF
once	TRBV27	.	TRBJ2-1	TGTGCCAGCAGTTTAAGAAGTGGGAGGCAGCTGGGGCAGTTCTTC	CASSLRSGRQLGQFF
.	TRBV30	.	TRBJ1-1	TGTGCCTGGAGTGTAGGGGCGGAGTACACTGAAGCTTTCTTT	CAWSVGAEYTEAFF
.	TRBV6-5	.	TRBJ1-1	TGTGCCAGCATCGTTAACACTGAAGCTTTCTTT	CASIVNTEAFF
.	TRBV19	.	TRBJ1-1	TGTGCCAGTCGCAGGACAGCGCAGGGGAACACTGAAGCTTTCTTT	CASRRTAQGNTEAFF
once	TRBV2	.	TRBJ1-6	TGTGCCAGCGGGGGGGGCGCGACCCAACCGGTTAATTCACCCCTCCACTTT	CASGGGATQPVNSPLHF
.	TRBV10-1	TRBD1	TRBJ2-5	TGCGCCAGCAGTGGCCTGGGACAGGGGGACGACGAGACCCAGTACTTC	CASSGLGQGDDETQYF
.	TRBV27	.	TRBJ1-1	TGTGCCTCCGGAGGGCTCGGCCCGGAAGCTTTCTTT	CASGGLGPEAFF
.	TRBV7-2	TRBD1	TRBJ1-5	TGTGCCAGCAGCTTAAGGGGACAGGGTGTACAGCCCCAGCATTTT	CASSLRGQGVQPQHF
few	TRBV19	.	TRBJ2-7	TGTGCCAGTAGTCGGACTTTTACCTACGAGCAGTACTTC	CASSRTFTYEQYF
.	TRBV13	.	TRBJ2-1	TGTGCCCAGACGGTCCGCGGAGGGAATGAGCAGTTCTTC	CAQTVRGGNEQFF
.	TRBV11-2	.	TRBJ1-5	TGTGCCAGCAGCTTATGGGGCAGGCCCGATCAGCCCCAGCATTTT	CASSLWGRPDQPQHF
once	TRBV5-1	TRBD2	TRBJ2-1	TGCGCCAGCAGCGGCGGGACTAGCGGAGAGCAGTTCTTC	CASSGGTSGEQFF
.	TRBV4-1	.	TRBJ1-1	TGCGCCAGCAGCCCATTCGTCAGGGCGGACACTGAAGCTTTCTTT	CASSPFVRADTEAFF
.	TRBV19	TRBD1	TRBJ2-7	TGTGCCAGTAGCCCCGGACAGGGGGCGTGGTACGAGCAGTACTTC	CASSPGQGAWYEQYF
.	TRBV19	.	TRBJ1-2	TGTGCCAGTAGTACCTTTTCGGGGGGTCCCTATGGCTACACCTTC	CASSTFSGGPYGYTF
.	TRBV4-1	.	TRBJ1-2	TGCGCCAGCAGCCAGACAGACGGATATGGCTACACCTTC	CASSQTDGYGYTF
.	TRBV5-1	TRBD1	TRBJ2-5	TGCGCCAGCAGCCGACAGGACAGGGAGACCCAGTACTTC	CASSRQDRETQYF
.	TRBV19	TRBD1	TRBJ2-2	TGTGCCAGTAGTATAGGTGGGACAGCAGTTACCGGGGAGCTGTTTTTT	CASSIGGTAVTGELFF
.	TRBV19	TRBD1	TRBJ1-5	TGTGCCAGTAGTACAGGGGGCAGGAGCAATCAGCCCCAGCATTTT	CASSTGGRSNQPQHF
.	TRBV20-1	.	TRBJ1-3	TGCAGTGCTGTCGCGATAAACACCATATATTTT	CSAVAINTIYF
.	TRBV6-1	.	TRBJ1-1	TGTGCCAGCAGTGCCGCTGAAGCTTTCTTT	CASSAAEAFF
.	TRBV9	TRBD2	TRBJ2-7	TGTGCCAGCAGCCCGGGGGGGATCGAGCAGTACTTC	CASSPGGIEQYF
.	TRBV28	.	TRBJ2-7	TGTGCCAGCAGTTCCCCCCCGGACTCCCGACCCCGGGTTTTC	CASSSPPDSRPRVF
.	TRBV6-1	TRBD1	TRBJ1-1	TGTGCCAGCAGTGAAGTGGGACAGATTGACACTGAAGCTTTCTTT	CASSEVGQIDTEAFF
.	TRBV27	TRBD2	TRBJ2-1	TGTGCCAGCAGTCAACTAGCGGGACTTTACAATGAGCAGTTCTTC	CASSQLAGLYNEQFF
.	TRBV30	.	TRBJ1-5	TGTGCCTGGAGTGATCCGGGTGGTCAGCCCCAGCATTTT	CAWSDPGGQPQHF
.	TRBV21-1	.	TRBJ2-3	TGTGCCAGCTTAGGGGGGGCTAGGGGAGATACGCAGTATTTT	CASLGGARGDTQYF
.	TRBV18	.	TRBJ1-2	TGTGCCAGCTCACCACTACAGGGTAACTATGGCTACACCTTC	CASSPLQGNYGYTF
.	TRBV7-8	.	TRBJ1-1	TGTGCCAGCAGCTTACTGCCAGAAAACACTGAAGCTTTCTTT	CASSLLPENTEAFF
.	TRBV4-2	.	TRBJ2-7	TGTGCCAGCAGCCAAGACAGGGCCGGAAGGGGCGAGCAGTACTTC	CASSQDRAGRGEQYF
few	TRBV20-1	.	TRBJ1-1	TGCAGTGCTGGAAGGGGGGCTTTCTTT	CSAGRGAFF
.	TRBV5-1	TRBD2	TRBJ2-1	TGCGCCAGCAGCCGAGCACTAGCGGGGGCCAATGAGCAGTTCTTC	CASSRALAGANEQFF
.	TRBV13	TRBD1	TRBJ1-3	TGTGCCAGCAGCTGGGGACAGAGCTCTGGAAACACCATATATTTT	CASSWGQSSGNTIYF
.	TRBV29-1	.	TRBJ2-1	TGCAGCGTCTCGTCCGGGATAGGTGAGCAGTTCTTC	CSVSSGIGEQFF
.	TRBV5-1	.	TRBJ2-1	TGCGCCAGCAGCTTGGGCGGGGTCTACTCCTACAATGAGCAGTTCTTC	CASSLGGVYSYNEQFF
.	TRBV7-6	TRBD2	TRBJ2-7	TGTGCCAGCAGCGGAGGACTAGCGGGAGACGAGCAGTACTTC	CASSGGLAGDEQYF
.	TRBV5-1	TRBD2	TRBJ2-3	TGCGCCAGCACCATAGCGGGAGGGAAAACAGATACGCAGTATTTT	CASTIAGGKTDTQYF
.	TRBV19	TRBD1	TRBJ1-2	TGTGCCAGTAGTATAGATCTCGACAGGGACATCACCTTC	CASSIDLDRDITF